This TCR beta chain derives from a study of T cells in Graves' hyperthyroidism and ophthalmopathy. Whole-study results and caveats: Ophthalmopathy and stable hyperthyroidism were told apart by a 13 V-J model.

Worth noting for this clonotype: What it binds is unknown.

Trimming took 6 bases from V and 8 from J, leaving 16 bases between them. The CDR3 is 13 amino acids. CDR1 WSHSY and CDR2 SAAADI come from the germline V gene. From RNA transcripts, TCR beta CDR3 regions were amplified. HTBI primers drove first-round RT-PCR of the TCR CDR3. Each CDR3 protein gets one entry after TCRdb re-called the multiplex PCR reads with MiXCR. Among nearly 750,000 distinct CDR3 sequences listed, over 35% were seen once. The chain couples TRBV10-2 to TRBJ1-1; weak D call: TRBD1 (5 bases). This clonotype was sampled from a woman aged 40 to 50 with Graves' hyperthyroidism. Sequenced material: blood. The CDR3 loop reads CASSPPPWTEAFF. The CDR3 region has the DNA TGCGCCAGCAGCCCCCCCCCCTGGACAGAAGCTTTCTTT.